These 13 T cell receptor beta chains share one sample of origin, sequenced in a study of cytomegalovirus exposure and HLA in healthy donors. Using immunoSEQ multiplex PCR, the repertoire was profiled, and TCRdb retains in-frame clones only, with some absent. Counted here are 250,000 to 300,000 clones, around 91% occurring once; the ten biggest clones make up around 0.34%. The sequenced sample was PBMCs. The origin of the receptors is a woman under 30 in good health and CMV-seronegative.

The chain is built from TRBV28 and TRBJ2-7, with 8 bases that match TRBD2. Germline CDR1 and CDR2: MDHEN and SYDVKM. The V and J ends lost 6 bases and 2 bases, in that order; junction bases with no gene match: 3. This CDR3 has 13 amino acids. The CDR3 loop reads CASSPGGPYEQYV. In nucleotides, the CDR3 is TGTGCCAGCAGCCCGGGGGGGCCCTACGAGCAGTACGTC.

The CDR3 DNA reads as TGTGCCAGCAGTTACCCTGGGGGGGACAGGGGCTACTTATCCTACGAGCAGTACGTC. As protein: CASSYPGGDRGYLSYEQYV. V and J are TRBV27 and TRBJ2-7; 10 bases match TRBD1. Per germline, CDR1 MNHEY and CDR2 SMNVEV (reference sequence). The V gene end was trimmed by 4 bases and the J gene end by 1 base; junction bases not matched to a gene: 16. The CDR3 is made up of 19 amino acids.

The CDR3 nucleotides are TGTGCCAGCAGCTTAGTACAGGGGGCCTACGAGCAGTACTTC. Translation: CASSLVQGAYEQYF. The chain joins TRBV7-9 to TRBJ2-7, with 8 bases aligning to TRBD1. J was trimmed by 2 bases and V by 1 base; bases with no gene match: 1. This CDR3 comprises 14 residues. Germline-derived CDR1 and CDR2 are SEHNR and FQNEAQ (reference sequence).

The V and J genes are TRBV7-9 and TRBJ2-3; 14 positions agree with TRBD2. V trimming: 5 bases; J trimming: 0 bases; junction bases outside the gene matches: 10. CDR1 SEHNR and CDR2 FQNEAQ come from the germline V gene (reference sequence). The CDR3 sequence is 19 residues long. This chain's CDR3 is CASSAHGTSGGRSTDTQYF. The CDR3 nucleotides read TGTGCCAGCAGCGCACACGGGACTAGCGGGGGAAGGAGCACAGATACGCAGTATTTT.

This rearrangement joins TRBV2 to TRBJ2-7; 11 bases agree with TRBD1. Germline CDR1 is SNHLY and CDR2 is FYNNEI. This CDR3 is 15 amino acids long. V shed 6 bases, J shed 7 bases, and the junction held 11 bases outside the gene matches. The CDR3 loop is CASRAIGTGGLEQYV. Here the CDR3 DNA reads TGTGCCAGCAGGGCGATCGGGACAGGGGGTTTGGAGCAGTACGTC.

The V gene is TRBV28, the J gene TRBJ1-4, with 7 nucleotides matching TRBD1. CDR1 and CDR2 (germline): MDHEN, SYDVKM. The CDR3 sequence is 15 residues long. The V gene end was trimmed by 7 bases and the J gene end by 4 bases; junction bases not matched to a gene: 9. The CDR3 region has the DNA TGTGCCAGCATGCCCGGGGGACAGCATAATGAAAAACTGTTTTTT. It translates to CASMPGGQHNEKLFF.

The J gene is TRBJ1-1, the V gene TRBV6-5, with 11 positions matching TRBD1. The CDR3 length is 15 residues. V lost 6 bases to trimming and J lost 6 bases; unmatched junction nucleotides: 9. Germline V lookup: CDR1 MNHEY, CDR2 SVGAGI. The CDR3, as DNA: TGTGCCAGCAGACCCGGGACAGGGGGATTGTCTGAAGCTTTCTTT. Amino acid sequence: CASRPGTGGLSEAFF.

The chain uses TRBV11-2 and TRBJ2-3, with 11 bases that match TRBD1. This CDR3 is built from 15 residues. Germline CDR1 reads SGHAT; CDR2 reads FQNNGV. Trimming took 5 bases from V and 5 from J; bases not matched to a gene: 6. Here the CDR3 reads CASSLGQGALDTQYF. CDR3 DNA: TGTGCCAGCAGCCTCGGACAGGGGGCTCTAGATACGCAGTATTTT.

The V and J genes are TRBV19 and TRBJ2-2, with D perhaps TRBD2 (6 bases). V was cut by 3 bases and J by 4 bases, with 15 bases left in between. Germline V gene data show CDR1 as LNHDA and CDR2 as SQIVND (reference sequence). CDR3 length: 16 amino acids. The CDR3 region is CASSMGGTLGTGELFF. As DNA, the CDR3 is TGTGCCAGTAGTATGGGCGGGACTTTGGGCACCGGGGAGCTGTTTTTT.

The J gene is TRBJ1-2, the V gene TRBV7-9; unclear D gene. The CDR3 has 17 residues. Trimming stripped 5 bases from V and 5 bases from J, with 24 bases between. Germline loops: CDR1 SEHNR, CDR2 FQNEAQ (reference sequence). The CDR3 loop is CASSRYGGLERFYGYTF. CDR3 DNA: TGTGCCAGCAGCCGCTATGGTGGGCTCGAAAGATTTTATGGCTACACCTTC. The variable domain in full, completed from reference TRBV7-9 and TRBJ1-2, reads DTGVSQNPRHKITKRGQNVTFRCDPISEHNRLYWYRQTLGQGPEFLTYFQNEAQLEKSRLLSDRFSAERPKGSFSTLEIQRTEQGDSAMYLCASSRYGGLERFYGYTFGSGTRLTVV.

The chain uses TRBV7-8 and TRBJ2-2; the match to TRBD2 covers 8 bases. This CDR3 contains 15 residues. V dropped 5 bases and J dropped 8; count of bases not matched to a gene: 10. Germline lookup yields CDR1 SGHVS and CDR2 FQNEAQ. As DNA, the CDR3 is TGTGCCAGCAGCGGCACGGGGGGGATGTTAGGGGAGCTGTTTTTT. Encoded protein: CASSGTGGMLGELFF.

This sequence joins TRBV27 and TRBJ2-5; D may be TRBD1 (6 bases). Germline V gene sequence: CDR1 MNHEY, CDR2 SMNVEV (reference sequence). With 2 bases removed from V and 0 bases from J, the gap between germline ends came to 16 bases. The CDR3 covers 17 residues. The CDR3 region has the DNA TGTGCCAGCAGTTTAGCGCCGGGACATTCGTACCAAGAGACCCAGTACTTC. It specifies CASSLAPGHSYQETQYF.

The rearrangement joins TRBV9 to TRBJ2-7; TRBD2 aligns across 8 bases. This CDR3 has 15 residues. The junction had 6 bases not matched to a gene; V was cut back by 0 bases and J by 4 bases. The germline V gene encodes CDR1 SGDLS and CDR2 YYNGEE. The CDR3 loop is CASSVDDGGAYEQYF. CDR3 nucleotides: TGTGCCAGCAGCGTAGATGACGGGGGGGCTTACGAGCAGTACTTC.